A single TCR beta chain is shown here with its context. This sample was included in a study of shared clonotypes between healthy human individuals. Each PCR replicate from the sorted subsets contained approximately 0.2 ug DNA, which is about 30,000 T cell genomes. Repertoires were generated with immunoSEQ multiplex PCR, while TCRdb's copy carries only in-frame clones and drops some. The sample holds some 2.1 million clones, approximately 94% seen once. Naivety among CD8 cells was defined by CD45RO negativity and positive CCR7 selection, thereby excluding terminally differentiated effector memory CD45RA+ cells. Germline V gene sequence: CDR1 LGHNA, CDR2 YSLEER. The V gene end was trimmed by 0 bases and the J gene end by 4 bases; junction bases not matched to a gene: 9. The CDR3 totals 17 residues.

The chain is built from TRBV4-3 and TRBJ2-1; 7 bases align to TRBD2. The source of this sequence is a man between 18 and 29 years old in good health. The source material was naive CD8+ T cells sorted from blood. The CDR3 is CASSQEYPLADYNEQFF. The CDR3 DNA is TGCGCCAGCAGCCAAGAATATCCCCTAGCGGATTACAATGAGCAGTTCTTC.